The next 21 T cell receptor beta chains were all read from a single sample in a study of monozygotic twins with inflammatory bowel disease. TCRdb re-analyzed the 5' RACE reads; it lists each CDR3 protein once, without DNA. Its table records about 300,000 distinct CDR3 sequences. The sequenced sample was blood. The receptors come from a human donor with ulcerative colitis or Crohn's disease, or a healthy co-twin of an affected twin (not recorded which).

The V call is TRBV6-5, the J call TRBJ2-2. The CDR3 sequence is 15 residues long. Germline V gene sequence: CDR1 MNHEY, CDR2 SVGAGI. CDR3 residues: CASSYSLQNTGELFF.

This rearrangement joins TRBV5-1 to TRBJ2-7; TCRdb outputs TRBD1, but without DNA this stays unchecked. CDR1 is SGHRS, CDR2 YFSETQ, per germline. The CDR3 is 14 amino acids. The CDR3 spells CASSKEDRTYEQYF.

The V gene is TRBV24-1, the J gene TRBJ2-3; TCRdb's D call, TRBD2, is unchecked because there is no DNA. The germline gives CDR1 KGHDR, CDR2 SFDVKD. CDR3 length: 14 residues. This chain's CDR3 is CATSKSGSEHTQYF.

The J gene is TRBJ2-1, the V gene TRBV12-3 or TRBV12-4; TCRdb's D gene call, TRBD2, goes unchecked for lack of DNA. This CDR3 contains 15 residues. The CDR3: CASSDGTSGVHEQFF.

V is TRBV24-1 and J is TRBJ2-3; the D call of TRBD2 rests on TCRdb alone, since no DNA is present to check it. This CDR3 has 16 amino acids. Germline CDR1 KGHDR, CDR2 SFDVKD. The CDR3 reads CATSDTSGRQTDTQYF.

V gene TRBV6-2 or TRBV6-3 combines with J gene TRBJ1-5; TCRdb lists TRBD1, though no DNA is available to test this call. Looked up from germline, CDR1 is MNHEY and CDR2 is SVGEGT. CDR3 length: 16 amino acids. The CDR3 sequence: CASSKDRDRWNQPQHF.

The J gene is TRBJ2-1, the V gene TRBV29-1; without DNA, the TCRdb call of TRBD2 cannot be checked. The CDR3 length is 16 residues. Germline CDR1 is SQVTM and CDR2 is ANQGSEA. CDR3 loop: CSSRLAGGPEYNEQFF.

This chain links TRBV5-4 with TRBJ2-3; TCRdb's D call of TRBD1 is untestable without DNA. The V gene's germline CDR1 is SGHNT and CDR2 YYREEE (reference sequence). This CDR3 has 15 residues. The CDR3 spells CASRSGQGRTDTQYF.

This chain joins TRBV6-1 and TRBJ1-2; TCRdb selects TRBD1, and the lack of DNA leaves this call unchecked. The CDR3 is 12 residues long. Looked up from germline, CDR1 is MNHNS and CDR2 is SASEGT. CDR3 sequence reads: CASTPGNYGYTF.

This chain joins TRBV12-3 or TRBV12-4 and TRBJ2-6. The CDR3 loop spans 15 amino acids. The CDR3 reads CASTSRDSGANVLTF.

This chain connects TRBV7-2 to TRBJ2-1; with no DNA, the TCRdb D assignment of TRBD2 cannot be verified. Germline-derived CDR1 and CDR2 are SGHTA and FQGNSA. The CDR3 has 15 amino acids. CDR3 in amino acids: CAIRSAGLSYNEQFF.

The CDR3 protein is CASSEDGGSSDEQFF. V gene TRBV10-1 combines with J gene TRBJ2-1; with no DNA, the TCRdb D assignment of TRBD2 cannot be verified. CDR1 WNHNN and CDR2 SYGVQD come from the germline V gene (reference sequence). CDR3 length equals 15 residues.

The chain links TRBV28 to TRBJ1-1; TCRdb lists TRBD1, though no DNA is available to test this call. The CDR3 runs 16 residues. The V gene's germline CDR1 is MDHEN and CDR2 SYDVKM. CDR3 sequence: CASISDSRTLNTEAFF.

The CDR3 loop reads CASKDLNYEQYF. The gene calls are TRBV7-2 and TRBJ2-7. The length of the CDR3 is 12 residues. The germline gives CDR1 SGHTA, CDR2 FQGNSA.

The rearrangement uses TRBV5-1 and TRBJ2-7; no DNA is available, so the TRBD1 call from TCRdb remains unchecked. The CDR3 is made up of 14 amino acids. Germline V lookup: CDR1 SGHRS, CDR2 YFSETQ. The CDR3 here is CASSTGGLAYEQYF.

This sequence joins TRBV20-1 and TRBJ2-3. Germline loops: CDR1 DFQATT, CDR2 SNEGSKA (reference sequence). This CDR3 has 14 amino acids. The CDR3 loop reads CSASNGTSTDTQYF.

The rearrangement joins TRBV9 to TRBJ2-1. CDR3 length: 12 residues. Germline CDR1 is SGDLS and CDR2 is YYNGEE. The CDR3 reads CASSGTNFGQFF.

V and J are TRBV5-1 and TRBJ1-5; TCRdb lists TRBD1, though no DNA is available to test this call. This CDR3 region has 16 residues. CDR1 is SGHRS, CDR2 YFSETQ, per germline. CDR3 sequence reads: CASSLTGEGSNQPQHF.

CDR3 protein: CASSFWGGIQYF. V gene TRBV12-3 or TRBV12-4 combines with J gene TRBJ2-4; TCRdb proposes TRBD1, but this gene call is untestable without DNA. CDR3 length equals 12 residues.

The chain has TRBV7-8 and TRBJ2-2; the TCRdb call, TRBD1, lacks DNA for checking. The germline CDR1 and CDR2 sequences are SGHVS and FQNEAQ. The CDR3 runs 16 residues. CDR3 loop: CASSSLRTENTGELFF.

CDR3: CASSGPGITGELFF. The chain is built from TRBV7-9 and TRBJ2-2; without DNA, the TCRdb call of TRBD1 cannot be checked. The length of the CDR3 is 14 residues. CDR1 is SEHNR and CDR2 is FQNEAQ in the germline V gene (reference sequence).